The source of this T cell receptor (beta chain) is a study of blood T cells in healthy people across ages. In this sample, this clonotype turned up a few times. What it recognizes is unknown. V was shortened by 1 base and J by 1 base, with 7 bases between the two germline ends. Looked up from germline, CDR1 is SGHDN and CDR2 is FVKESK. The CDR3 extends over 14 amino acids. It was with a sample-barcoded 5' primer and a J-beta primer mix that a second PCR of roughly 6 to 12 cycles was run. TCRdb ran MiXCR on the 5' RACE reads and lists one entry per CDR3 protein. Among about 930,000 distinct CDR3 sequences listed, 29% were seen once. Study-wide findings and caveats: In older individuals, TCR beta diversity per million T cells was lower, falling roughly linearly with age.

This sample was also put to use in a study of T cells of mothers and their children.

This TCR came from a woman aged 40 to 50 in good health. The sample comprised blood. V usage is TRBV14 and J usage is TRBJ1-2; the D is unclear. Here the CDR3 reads CASSQATFNYGYTF. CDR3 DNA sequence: TGTGCCAGCAGCCAAGCGACATTTAACTATGGCTACACCTTC. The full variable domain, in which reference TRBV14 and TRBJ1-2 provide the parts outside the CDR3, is EAGVTQFPSHSVIEKGQTVTLRCDPISGHDNLYWYRRVMGKEIKFLLHFVKESKQDESGMPNNRFLAERTGGTYSTLKVQPAELEDSGVYFCASSQATFNYGYTFGSGTRLTVV.